This T cell receptor beta chain is from a study of blood T cells in healthy people across ages. The people who gave samples were healthy Caucasians from Russia, aged roughly 6 to 90. Total RNA amounts of at least 6 micrograms were extracted per sample. Findings and caveats of the study: While age rose, TCR beta diversity per million T cells dropped in a roughly linear way. Correlation between TCR beta diversity and naive T cell percentage was strong.

Turning to this clonotype: Its matching antigen is unknown.

The CDR3 is 19 amino acids. V lost 2 bases and J 0 bases, leaving 17 bases between the germline ends. Germline assignment: CDR1 KGHSH and CDR2 LQKENI. Sample-barcoded 5' priming and a J-beta primer mix drove a second PCR of roughly 6 to 12 cycles. TCRdb reanalysed the 5' RACE reads using MiXCR and keeps one entry per CDR3 protein. The sample includes over 950,000 distinct CDR3 sequences, around 54% of them seen just once. This clonotype originated in a woman aged 55-70 years in good health. V gene TRBV18 combines with J gene TRBJ2-6; possibly TRBD1 or TRBD2 for D (5 bases each). Sequencing was done on a sample of blood. CDR3 coding DNA: TGTGCCAGCTCACCAAACATTTGGGACCTGAGCTCTGGGGCCAACGTCCTGACTTTC. Translated, it gives CASSPNIWDLSSGANVLTF. Looking up the rest from reference TRBV18 and TRBJ2-6 gives the full variable domain: NAGVMQNPRHLVRRRGQEARLRCSPMKGHSHVYWYRQLPEEGLKFMVYLQKENIIDESGMPKERFSAEFPKEGPSILRIQQVVRGDSAAYFCASSPNIWDLSSGANVLTFGAGSRLTVL.